The 17 T cell receptor beta chains listed next were all sequenced from one sample in a study of blood T cell repertoires in COVID-19. Assay used: immunoSEQ multiplex PCR; TCRdb lists only in-frame clones, some missing. Counted here are about 83,000 clones, 86% occurring once; the ten biggest clones make up about 7.8%. The sequenced sample consisted of peripheral blood. These receptors came from a man between 45 and 60 years old with active COVID-19.

Only one count was recorded for this clone. The V call is TRBV28, the J call TRBJ1-2; D perhaps matches TRBD1 (5 bases). The CDR3 loop spans 11 amino acids. Trimming removed 8 bases from V and 8 bases from J, with 12 bases in between. Germline CDR1 reads MDHEN; CDR2 reads SYDVKM. DNA of the CDR3: TGTGCCAGCGGCCGACAGAGGGGCTACACCTTC. It translates to CASGRQRGYTF.

The genes are TRBV15 and TRBJ1-6; TRBD1 agrees at 9 bases. CDR1 LNHNV and CDR2 YYDKDF come from the germline V gene (reference sequence). The trim removed 5 bases at V and 0 bases at J, leaving 2 bases unmatched. The CDR3 has 16 amino acids. CDR3: CATSWDRDSYNSPLHF. CDR3 in DNA: TGTGCCACCAGCTGGGACAGGGACTCCTATAATTCACCCCTCCACTTT. The full variable domain, with the rest looked up from reference TRBV15 and TRBJ1-6, is DAMVIQNPRYQVTQFGKPVTLSCSQTLNHNVMYWYQQKSSQAPKLLFHYYDKDFNNEADTPDNFQSRRPNTSFCFLDIRSPGLGDTAMYLCATSWDRDSYNSPLHFGNGTRLTVT.

This clone was observed once. The chain links TRBV4-2 to TRBJ2-7; 11 bases map to TRBD1. Germline V gives CDR1 LGHNA, CDR2 YNFKEQ. The V and J ends lost 4 bases and 3 bases, in that order; junction bases with no gene match: 11. This CDR3 is 17 amino acids long. The CDR3 region has the DNA TGTGCCAGCAGCCTTGGACAGGGGGCTGGTTCCGGCTACGAGCAGTACTTC. Protein product: CASSLGQGAGSGYEQYF.

This chain uses TRBV6-5 with TRBJ2-5, with a tentative D call TRBD2 (6 bases). Germline V gene sequence: CDR1 MNHEY, CDR2 SVGAGI. V was trimmed by 2 bases and J by 2 bases, leaving 12 bases between them. The CDR3 contains 15 residues. CDR3 nucleotides: TGTGCCAGCAGTTACACGAGCGCGGGACAAGAGACCCAGTACTTC. Amino acids: CASSYTSAGQETQYF.

The chain uses TRBV7-9 and TRBJ2-1; TRBD2 matches 10 bases. The CDR3 runs 17 residues. J was trimmed by 11 bases and V by 4 bases; bases with no gene match: 17. The germline V gene has CDR1 SEHNR and CDR2 FQNEAQ (reference sequence). The CDR3 DNA is TGTGCCAGCAGCTCGCTAGGAGGGGGTGGGACTAGCGTTAAGCAGTTCTTC. Amino acid sequence: CASSSLGGGGTSVKQFF.

This chain uses TRBV6-2 or TRBV6-3 with TRBJ2-1; the match to TRBD1 covers 7 bases. The CDR3 length is 16 residues. The V gene's germline CDR1 is MNHEY and CDR2 SVGEGT. The J segment lost 3 bases and the V segment lost 3 bases, leaving 8 bases of the junction unmatched. CDR3 in DNA: TGTGCCAGCAGTTATGTAGGGACAGAGGTCTACAATGAGCAGTTCTTC. Translating it yields CASSYVGTEVYNEQFF.

The rearrangement links TRBV28 to TRBJ2-2, with D maybe TRBD2 (5 bases). With 5 bases removed from V and 6 bases from J, the gap between germline ends came to 16 bases. CDR3 length: 15 residues. From germline, CDR1 is MDHEN and CDR2 SYDVKM. CDR3 bases: TGTGCCAGCAGTCCTCAAAGGTTGGAGGCCGGGGAGCTGTTTTTT. Its translation is CASSPQRLEAGELFF. The full variable domain, with the rest looked up from reference TRBV28 and TRBJ2-2, is DVKVTQSSRYLVKRTGEKVFLECVQDMDHENMFWYRQDPGLGLRLIYFSYDVKMKEKGDIPEGYSVSREKKERFSLILESASTNQTSMYLCASSPQRLEAGELFFGEGSRLTVL.

V gene TRBV4-2 combines with J gene TRBJ1-4; no reliable D call. Germline V gene data show CDR1 as LGHNA and CDR2 as YNFKEQ. Trimming pared 1 base from V and 8 bases from J, leaving 14 bases between. The CDR3 consists of 15 residues. The CDR3 region is CASSQGWAGDEKLFF. The CDR3 region has the DNA TGTGCCAGCAGCCAAGGGTGGGCAGGTGACGAAAAACTGTTTTTT.

This clone came up a few times. This chain's CDR3 is CASSQATSGISYEQYF. The CDR3 DNA reads as TGTGCCAGCAGCCAAGCCACTAGCGGAATTTCCTACGAGCAGTACTTC. This sequence joins TRBV14 and TRBJ2-7; 8 nucleotides match TRBD2. The germline CDR1 and CDR2 sequences are SGHDN and FVKESK. CDR3 length: 16 amino acids. Unmatched junction bases numbered 6, after V lost 1 base and J lost 1 base. Variable domain in full (rest from reference TRBV14 and TRBJ2-7): EAGVTQFPSHSVIEKGQTVTLRCDPISGHDNLYWYRRVMGKEIKFLLHFVKESKQDESGMPNNRFLAERTGGTYSTLKVQPAELEDSGVYFCASSQATSGISYEQYFGPGTRLTVT.

The J gene is TRBJ2-1, the V gene TRBV6-2 or TRBV6-3, with 8 bases matching TRBD2. V lost 6 bases to trimming and J lost 2 bases; unmatched junction nucleotides: 9. The CDR3 sequence is 16 residues long. Germline V gene sequence: CDR1 MNHEY, CDR2 SVGEGT. The CDR3 loop is CASSTHGGGAYNEQFF. For the CDR3, the DNA is TGTGCCAGCAGCACGCACGGGGGGGGAGCCTACAATGAGCAGTTCTTC.

This clone was seen once. V is TRBV7-3 and J is TRBJ2-3; TRBD2 is a possible D gene (5 bases). Germline values: CDR1 SGHTA, CDR2 FQGTGA. This CDR3 has 14 residues. Trimming took off 5 bases at V and 6 bases at J, with 15 bases between the two ends. The CDR3 protein is CASSPRTGYDTQYF. The CDR3 bases are TGTGCCAGCAGCCCAAGGACTGGGTACGATACGCAGTATTTT.

The chain combines TRBV19 with TRBJ1-5, with 8 bases lining up with TRBD1. The germline V gene has CDR1 LNHDA and CDR2 SQIVND (reference sequence). V lost 7 bases to trimming and J lost 7 bases; unmatched junction nucleotides: 15. The CDR3 loop spans 16 amino acids. CDR3 amino acids: CASTLDRQGRTQPQHF. DNA of the CDR3: TGTGCCAGTACCCTGGACAGACAGGGGCGGACACAGCCCCAGCATTTT.

The V and J genes are TRBV4-1 and TRBJ1-5; 10 bases align to TRBD1. The V segment lost 5 bases and the J segment 4 bases; nucleotides outside the gene matches: 2. CDR3 length equals 14 residues. Germline CDR1 and CDR2: MGHRA and YSYEKL. CDR3 loop: CASSTDRGNQPQHF. In DNA form, the CDR3 reads TGCGCCAGCAGCACGGACAGGGGGAATCAGCCCCAGCATTTT.

This clone was recorded a few times. This chain uses TRBV7-3 with TRBJ2-3; 7 bases map to TRBD2. The V gene end was trimmed by 5 bases and the J gene end by 3 bases; junction bases not matched to a gene: 5. CDR3 length equals 14 residues. The germline V gene encodes CDR1 SGHTA and CDR2 FQGTGA. The CDR3 nucleotides are TGTGCCAGCAGCCCCGGACTAGAGACAGATACGCAGTATTTT. This translates into CASSPGLETDTQYF.

The genes are TRBV24-1 and TRBJ2-3; TRBD2 aligns across 7 bases. V lost 12 bases to trimming and J lost 2 bases; unmatched junction nucleotides: 16. The CDR3 consists of 16 residues. Germline CDR1 and CDR2: KGHDR and SFDVKD. The CDR3 is CAPGSLLALYTDTQYF. The CDR3 DNA sequence: TGTGCCCCGGGGTCATTACTAGCGCTTTACACAGATACGCAGTATTTT.

CDR3 DNA: TGTGCCAGCAGCTTAGTACTGGGGGCGAAAAATGAGCAGTTCTTC. This encodes CASSLVLGAKNEQFF. The chain employs TRBV7-2 and TRBJ2-1, with D perhaps TRBD1 (6 bases). The CDR3 runs to 15 residues. V shed 1 base and J shed 7 bases, with 14 bases lying between them. Germline assignment: CDR1 SGHTA and CDR2 FQGNSA.

The chain employs TRBV7-6 and TRBJ1-1; 10 nucleotides line up with TRBD1. The ends lost 1 base at V and 2 bases at J; junction bases unmatched: 4. The CDR3 has 16 amino acids. Per germline, CDR1 SGHVS and CDR2 FNYEAQ. This chain's CDR3 is CASSLGGTGVNTEAFF. Here the CDR3 DNA reads TGTGCCAGCAGCTTAGGTGGGACAGGGGTAAACACTGAAGCTTTCTTT.